The 25 T cell receptor beta chains reported below all come from one sample, sequenced in a study of blood T cell repertoires in COVID-19. Method: immunoSEQ multiplex PCR; TCRdb's copy keeps in-frame clones and lacks some. The table has about 220,000 clones, about 88% seen once. Sequencing input: PBMCs or T cells enriched from blood (not recorded which). Receptors were obtained from a woman aged 25 to 39 who had recovered from COVID-19.

This chain connects TRBV2 to TRBJ1-4; D perhaps matches TRBD1 (6 bases). In germline, CDR1 is SNHLY, CDR2 FYNNEI. Trimming shortened V by 6 bases and J by 5 bases, and 13 bases separated the two germline ends. CDR3 length equals 14 residues. The CDR3 nucleotides are TGTGCCAGCAGCGCGGACAGTTACAATGAAAAACTGTTTTTT. It specifies CASSADSYNEKLFF.

The gene calls are TRBV9 and TRBJ2-3, with 10 bases matching TRBD2. Germline V gene lookup returns CDR1 SGDLS and CDR2 YYNGEE. The V and J ends lost 1 base and 4 bases, in that order; junction bases with no gene match: 9. The CDR3 runs 17 residues. In DNA, the CDR3 is TGTGCCAGCAGCGTATCCGAGCGGGGGGGCTTCGCAGATACGCAGTATTTT. Translation gives CASSVSERGGFADTQYF.

The rearrangement joins TRBV6-5 to TRBJ1-6; D remains unclear. CDR1 and CDR2 from the germline V gene are MNHEY and SVGAGI. Trimming shortened V by 2 bases and J by 7 bases, and 12 bases separated the two germline ends. There are 15 residues in the CDR3. The CDR3 DNA sequence: TGTGCCAGCAGTTACACAAGCTCCGGGAATTCACCCCTCCACTTT. It encodes CASSYTSSGNSPLHF.

The CDR3 protein is CASSFSLAEGEQFF. CDR3 nucleotides: TGCGCCAGCAGCTTCAGTCTAGCGGAGGGTGAGCAGTTCTTC. The rearrangement uses TRBV5-1 and TRBJ2-1; 7 bases are shared with TRBD2. This CDR3 is 14 amino acids long. J was trimmed by 9 bases and V by 2 bases; bases with no gene match: 8. Germline assignment: CDR1 SGHRS and CDR2 YFSETQ.

This clone is a singleton in its sample. The chain recombines TRBV18 with TRBJ2-5; the match to TRBD2 covers 11 bases. V shed 6 bases and J 1 base; nucleotides not matched to a gene: 7. This CDR3 region has 16 residues. Germline assignment: CDR1 KGHSH and CDR2 LQKENI. CDR3 amino acids: CASSALAGGPQETQYF. CDR3 DNA: TGTGCCAGCTCCGCCCTAGCGGGGGGCCCCCAAGAGACCCAGTACTTC.

As DNA, the CDR3 is TGTGCCAGCAGCTGGTACTCGGGGGATCAGCCCCAGCATTTT. This translates into CASSWYSGDQPQHF. V gene TRBV5-6 combines with J gene TRBJ1-5; D perhaps matches TRBD1 (5 bases). The germline V gene encodes CDR1 SGHDT and CDR2 YYEEEE. Between the trimmed V and J ends, which lost 3 bases and 5 bases, there was a span of 12 bases. The CDR3 length is 14 residues.

The V gene is TRBV7-3, the J gene TRBJ2-5, with D possibly matching TRBD2 (7 bases). The V end lost 8 bases, the J end lost 5 bases, and 21 bases lay between the germline ends. Germline values: CDR1 SGHTA, CDR2 FQGTGA. The CDR3 runs 15 residues. The CDR3 bases are TGTGCCAGCTCCCCTGTCGGGGGGCGCGCCGAGACCCAGTACTTC. It specifies CASSPVGGRAETQYF.

The chain recombines TRBV9 with TRBJ2-6, with D maybe TRBD1 (5 bases). CDR1 is SGDLS and CDR2 is YYNGEE in the germline V gene. With 1 base removed from V and 0 bases from J, the gap between germline ends came to 11 bases. This CDR3 contains 17 residues. CDR3 nucleotides: TGTGCCAGCAGCGTAACCAACAGGTTCTCTGGGGCCAACGTCCTGACTTTC. It encodes CASSVTNRFSGANVLTF. The full variable domain, in which reference TRBV9 and TRBJ2-6 provide the parts outside the CDR3, is DSGVTQTPKHLITATGQRVTLRCSPRSGDLSVYWYQQSLDQGLQFLIQYYNGEERAKGNILERFSAQQFPDLHSELNLSSLELGDSALYFCASSVTNRFSGANVLTFGAGSRLTVL.

The chain is built from TRBV7-9 and TRBJ1-2; D is ambiguous. There are 13 residues in the CDR3. V was trimmed by 0 bases and J by 8 bases, leaving 10 bases between them. Germline V gene sequence: CDR1 SEHNR, CDR2 FQNEAQ (reference sequence). CDR3 protein: CASSLASGNGYTF. The CDR3 DNA follows: TGTGCCAGCAGCTTAGCCTCGGGGAACGGCTACACCTTC.

The rearrangement uses TRBV4-3 and TRBJ1-1; 9 bases map to TRBD1. The germline V gene encodes CDR1 LGHNA and CDR2 YSLEER. V trimming: 4 bases; J trimming: 4 bases; junction bases outside the gene matches: 13. This CDR3 region has 17 residues. CDR3 nucleotides: TGCGCCAGCAGCCTTTCGTGGGACAGGGCCTCTTTCACTGAAGCTTTCTTT. Its translation: CASSLSWDRASFTEAFF.

This clone was recorded a few times. The chain combines TRBV6-5 with TRBJ2-2; D may be TRBD1 (6 bases). V lost 6 bases and J 3 bases, leaving 11 bases between the germline ends. Germline V gene lookup returns CDR1 MNHEY and CDR2 SVGAGI. The CDR3 length is 14 residues. The CDR3 coding sequence is TGTGCCAGCAGCGGGACACCTGACACCGGGGAGCTGTTTTTT. This codes for CASSGTPDTGELFF.

V is TRBV5-4 and J is TRBJ1-1, with TRBD1 identical over 9 bases. Germline V gene sequence: CDR1 SGHNT, CDR2 YYREEE (reference sequence). Unmatched junction bases numbered 2, after V lost 4 bases and J lost 1 base. CDR3 length equals 14 residues. This chain's CDR3 is CASSMGQGNTEAFF. The CDR3 region has the DNA TGTGCCAGCAGCATGGGACAGGGGAACACTGAAGCTTTCTTT.

J is TRBJ1-2 and V is TRBV29-1; 7 positions agree with TRBD1. Germline CDR1 reads SQVTM; CDR2 reads ANQGSEA. CDR3 size: 14 residues. J was trimmed by 6 bases and V by 4 bases; bases with no gene match: 11. CDR3 DNA: TGCAGCGTTGTTGAGTCAGGGGGTCTTGATGGCTACACCTTC. It codes for CSVVESGGLDGYTF.

The rearrangement links TRBV2 to TRBJ1-1, with 12 bases that match TRBD1. This CDR3 comprises 16 residues. The V and J ends lost 2 bases and 5 bases, in that order; junction bases with no gene match: 6. CDR1 is SNHLY, CDR2 FYNNEI, per germline. CDR3 DNA sequence: TGTGCCAGCAGTGAATGGGACAGGGGGCGCAGGACTGAAGCTTTCTTT. Its protein product is CASSEWDRGRRTEAFF.

The chain recombines TRBV5-1 with TRBJ2-5; D is ambiguous. V was clipped by 1 base and J by 7 bases, with 11 bases between them. The CDR3 contains 13 residues. Per the germline V gene, CDR1 is SGHRS and CDR2 is YFSETQ. For the CDR3, the DNA is TGCGCCAGCAGCTTGCGGATAGCTGGGACCCAGTACTTC. It codes for CASSLRIAGTQYF.

The V call is TRBV27, the J call TRBJ1-5, with TRBD1 matching over 7 bases. CDR1 and CDR2 from the germline V gene are MNHEY and SMNVEV (reference sequence). The CDR3 spans 14 residues. The V segment lost 5 bases and the J segment 6 bases; nucleotides outside the gene matches: 7. The CDR3 nucleotides read TGTGCCAGCAGTATCGACAGGGTGGGTCAGCCCCAGCATTTT. The encoded protein is CASSIDRVGQPQHF.

This clone has only a few counts. The chain recombines TRBV5-4 with TRBJ1-2; D might be TRBD1 (5 bases). CDR1 is SGHNT, CDR2 YYREEE, per germline (reference sequence). The CDR3 is 16 amino acids. V was cut by 4 bases and J by 0 bases, with 16 bases left in between. This chain's CDR3 is CASSPWGVAANYGYTF. In DNA form, the CDR3 reads TGTGCCAGCAGCCCCTGGGGGGTCGCGGCTAACTATGGCTACACCTTC.

V and J are TRBV4-3 and TRBJ1-2; D may be TRBD1 (6 bases). Germline-derived CDR1 and CDR2 are LGHNA and YSLEER. V was clipped by 3 bases and J by 8 bases, with 13 bases between them. The CDR3 spans 13 residues. The CDR3 region has the DNA TGCGCCAGCAGCCACTACAGGGCGCAAGGCTACACCTTC. This sequence encodes CASSHYRAQGYTF.

This chain uses TRBV7-2 with TRBJ1-1; D not resolved. The CDR3 is made up of 14 amino acids. Germline V CDR1 and CDR2: SGHTA, FQGNSA. Trimming took off 2 bases at V and 0 bases at J, with 7 bases between the two ends. The CDR3 DNA follows: TGTGCCAGCAGCTTAACTACCATGAACACTGAAGCTTTCTTT. It is translated as CASSLTTMNTEAFF.

The CDR3 protein is CASSARAGGTYEQYF. The CDR3 nucleotides are TGTGCCAGCAGCGCACGAGCGGGGGGTACCTACGAGCAGTACTTC. This chain connects TRBV7-6 to TRBJ2-7; 9 bases align to TRBD2. The CDR3 length is 15 residues. Looked up from germline, CDR1 is SGHVS and CDR2 is FNYEAQ. Germline trimming cut 5 bases from V and 2 bases from J; bases unmatched to any gene: 7. Combining the CDR3 with reference TRBV7-6 and TRBJ2-7 gives the whole variable domain GAGVSQSPRYKVTKRGQDVALRCDPISGHVSLYWYRQALGQGPEFLTYFNYEAQQDKSGLPNDRFSAERPEGSISTLTIQRTEQRDSAMYRCASSARAGGTYEQYFGPGTRLTVT.

The chain joins TRBV6-2 or TRBV6-3 to TRBJ1-6, with 8 bases that match TRBD1. Per germline, CDR1 MNHEY and CDR2 SVGEGT. Losses at the gene ends were 6 bases for V and 8 bases for J; bases not matched to a gene: 9. The CDR3 consists of 15 residues. The chain's CDR3 is CASSPAGTGDSPLHF. The CDR3 DNA is TGTGCCAGCAGCCCGGCCGGGACAGGAGATTCACCCCTCCACTTT.

This chain uses TRBV4-1 with TRBJ1-6; 7 nucleotides match TRBD1. Trimming removed 4 bases from V and 10 bases from J; junction bases left unmatched: 13. This CDR3 has 16 residues. Germline lookup yields CDR1 MGHRA and CDR2 YSYEKL. This CDR3 is CASSPLNRGGGSPLHF. The CDR3 DNA sequence: TGCGCCAGCAGCCCACTAAACAGGGGAGGTGGGTCACCCCTCCACTTT.

The rearrangement joins TRBV19 to TRBJ1-4, with 7 bases matching TRBD1. The CDR3 totals 14 residues. Germline trimming cut 5 bases from V and 2 bases from J; bases unmatched to any gene: 2. Germline V gene lookup returns CDR1 LNHDA and CDR2 SQIVND (reference sequence). The CDR3 is CASSLQGTNEKLFF. CDR3 nucleotides: TGTGCCAGTAGTCTACAGGGGACTAATGAAAAACTGTTTTTT.

V gene TRBV5-6 combines with J gene TRBJ2-5; tentative D call: TRBD1 (5 bases). Germline CDR1 reads SGHDT; CDR2 reads YYEEEE. V was clipped by 4 bases and J by 4 bases, with 14 bases between them. CDR3 length equals 14 residues. DNA of the CDR3: TGTGCCAGCAGCCCACCCCAGGGCGGAGAGACCCAGTACTTC. It codes for CASSPPQGGETQYF.

A remark on this clone: Other DNA sequences in the sample encode the same CDR3. J is TRBJ1-2 and V is TRBV19; D is possibly TRBD1 (5 bases). Germline V CDR1 and CDR2: LNHDA, SQIVND (reference sequence). CDR3 length: 13 amino acids. Trimming removed 3 bases at V and 4 bases at J, with 9 bases between. CDR3 loop: CASSIQGSYGYTF. CDR3 nucleotide sequence: TGTGCCAGTAGTATTCAGGGAAGCTATGGCTACACCTTC. Full variable domain (outside the CDR3, taken from reference TRBV19 and TRBJ1-2): DGGITQSPKYLFRKEGQNVTLSCEQNLNHDAMYWYRQDPGQGLRLIYYSQIVNDFQKGDIAEGYSVSREKKESFPLTVTSAQKNPTAFYLCASSIQGSYGYTFGSGTRLTVV.